This T cell receptor beta chain was sequenced for a study of cytomegalovirus exposure and HLA in healthy donors. Study observations and caveats: The study labeled more than 150 TCR beta chains cytomegalovirus-associated.

The protocol was immunoSEQ multiplex PCR, while the TCRdb copy is restricted to in-frame clones and leaves out a portion. Of some 43,000 clones in the sample, approximately 90% are singletons; the top ten hold roughly 5.3%. This CDR3 has 13 residues. Trimming removed 5 bases at V and 6 bases at J, with 11 bases between. The germline V gene has CDR1 LNHDA and CDR2 SQIVND (reference sequence). The table lists this clone with a count of one. Antigen unknown. What was sequenced was PBMCs. The chain uses TRBV19 and TRBJ1-5, with D maybe TRBD1 (6 bases). This sequence was found in a man aged 18 to 29 in good health and CMV-seronegative. The CDR3 region has the DNA TGTGCCAGTAGTTTCCCACAGGGTCAGCCCCAGCATTTT. This sequence encodes CASSFPQGQPQHF. The complete variable domain, with remaining parts taken from reference TRBV19 and TRBJ1-5, reads DGGITQSPKYLFRKEGQNVTLSCEQNLNHDAMYWYRQDPGQGLRLIYYSQIVNDFQKGDIAEGYSVSREKKESFPLTVTSAQKNPTAFYLCASSFPQGQPQHFGDGTRLSIL.